The 15 T cell receptor beta chains reported below all come from one sample, sequenced in a study of T cell responses to AZD1222 COVID-19 vaccine. Repertoires were generated with immunoSEQ multiplex PCR, while TCRdb's copy carries only in-frame clones and drops some. The sample records 55,000 to 70,000 clones, about 91% being singletons. Specimen: peripheral blood, collected 28 days after the second AZD1222 dose. The receptor set was obtained from an adult who received the AZD1222 COVID-19 vaccine.

This clone has only one observation. The chain links TRBV24-1 to TRBJ2-1; TRBD2 aligns across 13 bases. The CDR3 runs 14 residues. Trimming took 4 bases from V and 13 from J; bases not matched to a gene: 6. The V gene's germline CDR1 is KGHDR and CDR2 SFDVKD. CDR3 sequence reads: CATSEDGTSGTQFF. CDR3 bases: TGTGCCACCAGTGAGGACGGGACTAGCGGGACCCAGTTCTTC.

CDR3 nucleotides: TGTGCCAGCAGTTACGTGGCAGGGGGCCCGGGACGAGAGACCCAGTACTTC. Translation: CASSYVAGGPGRETQYF. The chain joins TRBV6-2 or TRBV6-3 to TRBJ2-5, with 8 bases fitting TRBD1. Germline CDR1 and CDR2: MNHEY and SVGEGT. This CDR3 is 17 amino acids long. V trimming: 2 bases; J trimming: 4 bases; junction bases outside the gene matches: 12.

The chain combines TRBV6-6 with TRBJ2-7; 8 nucleotides align to TRBD1. Germline V gene lookup returns CDR1 MNHNY and CDR2 SVGAGI (reference sequence). V trimming: 5 bases; J trimming: 2 bases; junction bases outside the gene matches: 23. The CDR3 length is 20 residues. The CDR3 loop is CASSQSRSGVRTGYTYEQYF. The CDR3, as DNA: TGTGCCAGCAGTCAATCTAGATCCGGTGTAAGGACAGGGTATACCTACGAGCAGTACTTC.

The DNA for the CDR3 is TGTGCCAGCAGTCCCCTGGGACTAGCGGACCAATACGAGCAGTACTTC. Translation gives CASSPLGLADQYEQYF. The genes are TRBV25-1 and TRBJ2-7; 11 bases are shared with TRBD2. In germline, CDR1 is MGHDK, CDR2 SYGVNS. This CDR3 has 16 residues. The ends lost 5 bases at V and 4 bases at J; junction bases unmatched: 10.

This chain links TRBV28 with TRBJ1-2; tentatively, D is TRBD1 (5 bases). Per germline, CDR1 MDHEN and CDR2 SYDVKM. The length of the CDR3 is 16 residues. The germline V and J ends were trimmed by 0 bases and 2 bases, with 13 bases remaining between them. The CDR3 coding sequence is TGTGCCAGCAGTTTATGGCCTAGACAGTTAAACTATGGCTACACCTTC. Amino acid sequence: CASSLWPRQLNYGYTF.

The chain recombines TRBV5-5 with TRBJ2-7; D assignment may be TRBD1 or TRBD2 (5 bases each). Looked up from germline, CDR1 is SGHKS and CDR2 is YYEKEE (reference sequence). Trimming removed 0 bases from V and 6 bases from J, with 13 bases in between. This CDR3 has 14 amino acids. CDR3 in amino acids: CASSLGGTTFEQYF. CDR3 DNA: TGTGCCAGCAGCTTGGGGGGGACGACTTTCGAGCAGTACTTC.

The rearrangement joins TRBV21-1 to TRBJ1-1. TRBV21-1 is labeled a pseudogene. The CDR3 is made up of 15 amino acids. In DNA, the CDR3 is TGTGCCAGCAGCAAAGTCCGAGAGCTGAACACTGAAGCTTTCTTT. This codes for CASSKVRELNTEAFF.

J is TRBJ1-1 and V is TRBV27; the match to TRBD1 covers 8 bases. Germline lookup yields CDR1 MNHEY and CDR2 SMNVEV (reference sequence). CDR3 size: 15 residues. Unmatched junction bases numbered 8, after V lost 3 bases and J lost 5 bases. The CDR3 reads CASSLPDRGRTEAFF. CDR3 sequence (DNA): TGTGCCAGCAGTTTGCCTGACAGGGGTCGGACTGAAGCTTTCTTT.

This clone was seen only a few times. The CDR3 here is CASSRDLGGAEAFF. CDR3 DNA sequence: TGTGCCAGCAGTCGGGACCTGGGTGGAGCTGAAGCTTTCTTT. This sequence joins TRBV3-1 (or the pseudogene TRBV3-2) and TRBJ1-1, with a possible D match to TRBD1 (5 bases). The V gene's germline CDR1 is LGHDT and CDR2 YNNKEL (reference sequence). V lost 6 bases to trimming and J lost 6 bases, with 17 bases between them. This CDR3 contains 14 residues.

The chain recombines TRBV5-4 with TRBJ1-3; 9 nucleotides line up with TRBD1. The CDR3 is 15 amino acids. The V gene's germline CDR1 is SGHNT and CDR2 YYREEE (reference sequence). V trimming: 4 bases; J trimming: 3 bases; junction bases outside the gene matches: 5. The CDR3 region is CASSPTGGIGNTIYF. The CDR3 DNA follows: TGTGCCAGCAGCCCGACAGGGGGAATTGGAAACACCATATATTTT.

This sequence joins TRBV10-1 and TRBJ2-1; D call uncertain. Deletions cut 6 bases from V and 5 bases from J, with 8 bases between. This CDR3 is 12 amino acids long. The germline gives CDR1 WNHNN, CDR2 SYGVQD (reference sequence). CDR3 sequence reads: CASSTTNNEQFF. The CDR3 coding sequence is TGCGCCAGCAGCACTACCAACAATGAGCAGTTCTTC.

The chain uses TRBV6-6 and TRBJ2-3; tentatively, D is TRBD2 (5 bases). The germline V gene encodes CDR1 MNHNY and CDR2 SVGAGI (reference sequence). The length of the CDR3 is 16 residues. The V and J ends lost 0 bases and 1 base respectively, with 11 bases between them. For the CDR3, the DNA is TGTGCCAGCAGTTACTCTTCAAGAGCGGGCACAGATACGCAGTATTTT. Residues: CASSYSSRAGTDTQYF.

This clone showed up just once. The rearrangement joins TRBV2 to TRBJ2-2; possibly TRBD2 for D (6 bases). From germline, CDR1 is SNHLY and CDR2 FYNNEI. The CDR3 is 15 residues long. Trimming cost V 1 base and J 2 bases, with 8 bases left between them. DNA of the CDR3: TGTGCCAGCAGTGAAGGGACTACCAACACCGGGGAGCTGTTTTTT. Amino acids: CASSEGTTNTGELFF.

The CDR3 spells CASSDGTANTGELFF. The CDR3, as DNA: TGTGCCAGCTCAGACGGGACAGCGAACACCGGGGAGCTGTTTTTT. The chain uses TRBV18 and TRBJ2-2; 7 nucleotides align to TRBD1. J gave up 0 bases and V 5 bases, and 3 bases lay outside the gene matches. Per the germline V gene, CDR1 is KGHSH and CDR2 is LQKENI. The CDR3 consists of 15 residues.

This sequence joins TRBV7-2 and TRBJ1-5, with D perhaps matching TRBD1 (5 bases). Germline CDR1 reads SGHTA; CDR2 reads FQGNSA. The CDR3 contains 16 residues. V lost 1 base to trimming and J lost 2 bases, with 12 bases between them. CDR3: CASSLVARAGNQPQHF. The CDR3 region has the DNA TGTGCCAGCAGCTTAGTGGCCAGGGCCGGCAATCAGCCCCAGCATTTT.